A single sample gave rise to the 5 T cell receptor beta chains below, sequenced in a study of blood T cell repertoires in COVID-19. Sequencing used immunoSEQ multiplex PCR; TCRdb keeps in-frame clones, though not all of them. The sample records about 70,000 clones, about 80% being singletons. The sample taken for sequencing was peripheral blood. These receptor sequences come from a man between 65 and 80 years old who had recovered from COVID-19.

The V and J genes are TRBV6-5 and TRBJ1-2; D is unclear. Trimming stripped 4 bases from V and 7 bases from J, with 13 bases between. This CDR3 is built from 13 residues. The germline V gene encodes CDR1 MNHEY and CDR2 SVGAGI. CDR3 sequence reads: CASSWREGGGYTF. The CDR3 coding sequence is TGTGCCAGCAGTTGGAGGGAGGGTGGTGGCTACACCTTC.

The J gene is TRBJ2-7, the V gene TRBV2, with 8 bases fitting TRBD2. Germline V gene data show CDR1 as SNHLY and CDR2 as FYNNEI. V was pared by 5 bases and J by 0 bases, with 18 bases of the junction left unmatched. This CDR3 comprises 19 residues. DNA for the CDR3: TGTGCCAGCAGTTCCAGGACAGCGAGGACTAGCCCCCACTCCTACGAGCAGTACTTC. Protein sequence: CASSSRTARTSPHSYEQYF.

This clone was seen only a few times. CDR3: CASQRLRARAEAFF. DNA for the CDR3: TGTGCCTCCCAAAGGTTAAGGGCGAGGGCTGAAGCTTTCTTT. This chain links TRBV6-5 with TRBJ1-1; D is ambiguous. Trimming took off 11 bases at V and 6 bases at J, with 22 bases between the two ends. The germline V gene encodes CDR1 MNHEY and CDR2 SVGAGI. This CDR3 has 14 amino acids.

The chain recombines TRBV7-2 with TRBJ2-7; TRBD1 aligns across 7 bases. CDR1 and CDR2 from the germline V gene are SGHTA and FQGNSA. Trimming at V came to 4 bases and at J to 4 bases, leaving 10 bases not matched to a gene. The CDR3 loop spans 15 amino acids. The CDR3: CASSSMDRPGYEQYF. CDR3 DNA: TGTGCCAGCAGCTCGATGGACAGGCCAGGGTACGAGCAGTACTTC.

This clone was seen just once. The chain has TRBV29-1 and TRBJ1-1; D not resolved. The CDR3 has 14 residues. Germline CDR1 reads SQVTM; CDR2 reads ANQGSEA. The germline V and J ends were trimmed by 4 bases and 1 base, with 13 bases remaining between them. This chain's CDR3 is CSVVVRIPNTEAFF. The CDR3 DNA reads TGCAGCGTTGTAGTGAGGATACCGAACACTGAAGCTTTCTTT.